The sequence of this TCR beta chain was determined in a study of cytomegalovirus exposure and HLA in healthy donors. The study's findings and limits: Follow-up analysis later connected one missense variant in DCLRE1C with trimming of TCR beta V- and J-genes. Sequencing likely generated an artifact that appeared as a cluster of highly shared sequence variants.

Amplification used 60 Vbeta primers and 13 Jbeta primers. The table came from immunoSEQ multiplex PCR; TCRdb's copy has only in-frame clones and leaves some out. In the table there are about 38,000 clones, about 66% of which are singletons. As concerns this clone: Its antigen is unknown.

The CDR3 is 15 residues long. J was trimmed by 0 bases and V by 5 bases; bases with no gene match: 3. The V gene's germline CDR1 is SNHLY and CDR2 FYNNEI. The clonotype originates from a man aged 45-65 years in good health and CMV-seropositive. The chain couples TRBV2 to TRBJ2-1; TRBD1 matches at 8 bases. Sequenced input: PBMCs. CDR3: CASSPTGGSYNEQFF. The CDR3 bases are TGTGCCAGCAGTCCAACAGGGGGCTCCTACAATGAGCAGTTCTTC.